This TCR beta chain was profiled in a study of shared clonotypes between healthy human individuals. Donors, without exception, were Caucasian adults residing in Nashville, Tennessee. Measured with immunoSEQ multiplex PCR; TCRdb has only the in-frame clones, and not every one. Here the sample spans 2 million to 3 million clones, approximately 92% being singletons. The CDR3 runs to 14 residues. V lost 0 bases and J lost 9, with 15 bases in between. From germline, CDR1 is LGHNA and CDR2 YNFKEQ. This clone was counted a single time. The rearrangement joins TRBV4-2 to TRBJ2-7, with unresolved D. The material sequenced was naive CD4+ T cells sorted from blood. Stated subset: CD45RA+ positively selected. This receptor was identified in a man aged 18 to 35 in good health. CDR3 DNA sequence: TGTGCCAGCAGCCAAGATGCGACTCCACAAGGGCAGTACTTC. Translated, it gives CASSQDATPQGQYF.